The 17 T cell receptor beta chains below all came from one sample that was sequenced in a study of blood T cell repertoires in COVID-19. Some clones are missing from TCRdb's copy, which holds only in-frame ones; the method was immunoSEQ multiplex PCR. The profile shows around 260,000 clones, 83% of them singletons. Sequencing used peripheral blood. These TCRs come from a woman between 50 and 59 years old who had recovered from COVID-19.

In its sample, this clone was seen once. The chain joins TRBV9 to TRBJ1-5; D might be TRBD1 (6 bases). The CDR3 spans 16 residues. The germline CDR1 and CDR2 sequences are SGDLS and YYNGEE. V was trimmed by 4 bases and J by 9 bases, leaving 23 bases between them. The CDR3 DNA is TGTGCCAGCAGCCCGGGGGGGGCAGGGGTAATCATGCCCCAGCATTTT. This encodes CASSPGGAGVIMPQHF.

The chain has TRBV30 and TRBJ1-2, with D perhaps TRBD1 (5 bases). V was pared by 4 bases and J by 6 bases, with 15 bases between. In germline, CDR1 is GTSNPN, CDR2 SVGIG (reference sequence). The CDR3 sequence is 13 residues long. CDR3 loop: CAWNTAGKDGYTF. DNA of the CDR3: TGTGCCTGGAATACGGCAGGGAAGGATGGCTACACCTTC.

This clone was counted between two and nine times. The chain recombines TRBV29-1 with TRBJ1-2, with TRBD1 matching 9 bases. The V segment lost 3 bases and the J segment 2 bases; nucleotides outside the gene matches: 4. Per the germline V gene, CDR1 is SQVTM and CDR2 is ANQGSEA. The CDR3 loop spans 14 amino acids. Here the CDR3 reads CSVEGTGKNYGYTF. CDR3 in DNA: TGCAGCGTTGAGGGGACAGGGAAAAACTATGGCTACACCTTC.

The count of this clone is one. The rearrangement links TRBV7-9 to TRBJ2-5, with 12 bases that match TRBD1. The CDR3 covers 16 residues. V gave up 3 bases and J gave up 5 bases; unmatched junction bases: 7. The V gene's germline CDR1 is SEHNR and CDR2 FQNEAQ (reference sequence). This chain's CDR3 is CASSFTGQGARETQYF. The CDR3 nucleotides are TGTGCCAGCAGCTTTACGGGACAGGGGGCGCGGGAGACCCAGTACTTC.

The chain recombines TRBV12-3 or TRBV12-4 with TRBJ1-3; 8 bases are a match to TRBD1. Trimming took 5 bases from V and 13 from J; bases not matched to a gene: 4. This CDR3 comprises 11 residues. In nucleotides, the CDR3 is TGTGCCAGCAGTGACAGGGGATCAATATATTTT. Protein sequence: CASSDRGSIYF.

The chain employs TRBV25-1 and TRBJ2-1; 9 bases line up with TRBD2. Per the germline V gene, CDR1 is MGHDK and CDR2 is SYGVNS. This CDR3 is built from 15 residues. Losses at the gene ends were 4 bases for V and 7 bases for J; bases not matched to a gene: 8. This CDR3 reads CASSASGLAWNEQFF. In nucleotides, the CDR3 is TGTGCCAGCAGTGCTTCGGGACTAGCCTGGAATGAGCAGTTCTTC.

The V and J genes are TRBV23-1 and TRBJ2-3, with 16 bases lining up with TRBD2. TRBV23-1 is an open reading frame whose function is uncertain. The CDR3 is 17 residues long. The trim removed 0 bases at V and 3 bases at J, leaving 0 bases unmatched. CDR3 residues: CASSQSGLAGGTDTQYF. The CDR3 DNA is TGCGCCAGCAGTCAATCGGGACTAGCGGGGGGGACAGATACGCAGTATTTT.

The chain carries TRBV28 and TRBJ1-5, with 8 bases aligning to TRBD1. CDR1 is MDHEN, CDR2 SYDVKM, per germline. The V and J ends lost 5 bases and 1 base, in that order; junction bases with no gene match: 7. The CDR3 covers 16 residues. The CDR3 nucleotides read TGTGCCAGCAGTCTCCGCGGACAGGGAAGCAATCAGCCCCAGCATTTT. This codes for CASSLRGQGSNQPQHF. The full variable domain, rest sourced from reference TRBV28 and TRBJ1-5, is DVKVTQSSRYLVKRTGEKVFLECVQDMDHENMFWYRQDPGLGLRLIYFSYDVKMKEKGDIPEGYSVSREKKERFSLILESASTNQTSMYLCASSLRGQGSNQPQHFGDGTRLSIL.

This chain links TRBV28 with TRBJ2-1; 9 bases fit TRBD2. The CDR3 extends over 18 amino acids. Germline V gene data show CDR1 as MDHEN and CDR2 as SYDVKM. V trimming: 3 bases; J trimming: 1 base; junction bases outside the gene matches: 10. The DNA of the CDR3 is TGTGCCAGCAGTTTGGACTCCTTAGCGGGAGCGTCCTACAATGAGCAGTTCTTC. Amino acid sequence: CASSLDSLAGASYNEQFF.

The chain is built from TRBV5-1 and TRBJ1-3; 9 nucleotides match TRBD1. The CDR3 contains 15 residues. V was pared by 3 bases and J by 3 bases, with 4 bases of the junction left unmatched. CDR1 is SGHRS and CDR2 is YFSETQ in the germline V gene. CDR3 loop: CASSSQGARGNTIYF. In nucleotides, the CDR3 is TGCGCCAGCAGCTCACAGGGGGCGCGTGGAAACACCATATATTTT.

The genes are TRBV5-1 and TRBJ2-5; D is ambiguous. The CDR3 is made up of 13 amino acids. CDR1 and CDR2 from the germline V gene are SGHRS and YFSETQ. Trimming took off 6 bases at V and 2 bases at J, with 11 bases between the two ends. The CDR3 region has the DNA TGCGCCAGCAAAGTGACTCCTCAAGAGACCCAGTACTTC. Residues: CASKVTPQETQYF.

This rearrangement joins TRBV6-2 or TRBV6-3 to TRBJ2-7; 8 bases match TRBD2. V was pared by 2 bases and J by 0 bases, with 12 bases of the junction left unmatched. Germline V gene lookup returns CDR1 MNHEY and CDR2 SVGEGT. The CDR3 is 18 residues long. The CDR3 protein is CASSYDPGLVSLSYEQYF. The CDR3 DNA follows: TGTGCCAGCAGTTACGATCCGGGACTAGTATCCCTCTCCTACGAGCAGTACTTC.

DNA of the CDR3: TGTGCCACCAGCAGAGACCAAGGCAGGACAGAACTTCCCTACGAGCAGTACTTC. The encoded protein is CATSRDQGRTELPYEQYF. The chain recombines TRBV15 with TRBJ2-7; TRBD1 is a possible D gene (6 bases). The V gene's germline CDR1 is LNHNV and CDR2 YYDKDF (reference sequence). Trimming pared 0 bases from V and 2 bases from J, leaving 20 bases between. CDR3 size: 18 residues.

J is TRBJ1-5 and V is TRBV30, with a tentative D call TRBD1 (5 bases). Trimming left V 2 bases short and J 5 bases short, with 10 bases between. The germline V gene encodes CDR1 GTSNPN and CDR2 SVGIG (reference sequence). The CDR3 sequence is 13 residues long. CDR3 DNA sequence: TGTGCCTGGAGTACGGGGGAACATCAGCCCCAGCATTTT. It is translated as CAWSTGEHQPQHF.

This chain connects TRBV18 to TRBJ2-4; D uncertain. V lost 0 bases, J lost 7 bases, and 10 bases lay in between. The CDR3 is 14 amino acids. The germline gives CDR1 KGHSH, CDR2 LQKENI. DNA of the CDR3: TGTGCCAGCTCACCACCGGTCACAGTTAACATTCAGTACTTC. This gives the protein CASSPPVTVNIQYF.

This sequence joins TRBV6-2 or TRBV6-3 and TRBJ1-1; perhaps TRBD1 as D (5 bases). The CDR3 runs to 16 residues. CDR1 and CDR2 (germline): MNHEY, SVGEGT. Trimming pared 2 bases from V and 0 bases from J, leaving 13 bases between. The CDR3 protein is CASSYPWTSLNTEAFF. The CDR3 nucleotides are TGTGCCAGCAGTTACCCATGGACAAGCTTGAACACTGAAGCTTTCTTT.

The CDR3 protein is CSASAGDTIYF. The CDR3 coding sequence is TGCAGTGCTTCCGCGGGAGACACCATATATTTT. The V gene is TRBV20-1, the J gene TRBJ1-3; the D is unclear. Trimming pared 5 bases from V and 8 bases from J, leaving 10 bases between. CDR1 and CDR2 (germline): DFQATT, SNEGSKA (reference sequence). The CDR3 covers 11 residues.